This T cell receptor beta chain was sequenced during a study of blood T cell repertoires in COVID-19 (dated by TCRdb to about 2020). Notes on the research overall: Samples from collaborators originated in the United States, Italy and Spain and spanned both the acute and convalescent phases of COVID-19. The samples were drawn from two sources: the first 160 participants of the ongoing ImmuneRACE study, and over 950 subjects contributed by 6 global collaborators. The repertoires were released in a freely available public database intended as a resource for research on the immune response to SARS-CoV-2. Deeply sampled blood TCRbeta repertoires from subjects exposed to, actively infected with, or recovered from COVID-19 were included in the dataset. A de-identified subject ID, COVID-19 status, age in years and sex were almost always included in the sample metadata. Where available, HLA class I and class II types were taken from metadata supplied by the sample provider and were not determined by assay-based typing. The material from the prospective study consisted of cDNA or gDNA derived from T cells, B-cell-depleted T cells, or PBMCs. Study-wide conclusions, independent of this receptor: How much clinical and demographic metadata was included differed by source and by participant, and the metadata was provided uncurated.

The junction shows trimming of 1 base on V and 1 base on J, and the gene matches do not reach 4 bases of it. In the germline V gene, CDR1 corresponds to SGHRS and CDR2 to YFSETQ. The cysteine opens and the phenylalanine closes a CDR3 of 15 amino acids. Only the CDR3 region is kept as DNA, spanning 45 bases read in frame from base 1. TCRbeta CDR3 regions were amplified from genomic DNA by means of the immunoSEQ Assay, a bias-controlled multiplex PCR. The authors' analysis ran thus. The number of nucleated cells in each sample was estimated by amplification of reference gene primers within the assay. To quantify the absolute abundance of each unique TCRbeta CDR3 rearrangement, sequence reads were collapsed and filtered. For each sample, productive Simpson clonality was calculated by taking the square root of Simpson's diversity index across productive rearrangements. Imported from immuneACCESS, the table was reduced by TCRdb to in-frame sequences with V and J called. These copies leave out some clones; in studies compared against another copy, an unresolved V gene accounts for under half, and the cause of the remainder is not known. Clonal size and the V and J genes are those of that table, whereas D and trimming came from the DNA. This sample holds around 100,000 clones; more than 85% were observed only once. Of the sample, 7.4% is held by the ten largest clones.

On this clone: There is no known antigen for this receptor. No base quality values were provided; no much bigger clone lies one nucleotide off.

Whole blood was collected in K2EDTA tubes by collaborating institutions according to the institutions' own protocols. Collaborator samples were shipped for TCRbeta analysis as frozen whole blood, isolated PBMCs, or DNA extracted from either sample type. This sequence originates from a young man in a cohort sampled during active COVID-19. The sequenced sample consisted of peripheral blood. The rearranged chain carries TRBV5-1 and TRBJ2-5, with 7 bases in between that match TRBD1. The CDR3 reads CASSLRGTAQETQYF. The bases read TGCGCCAGCAGCTTGAGAGGGACAGCCCAAGAGACCCAGTACTTC.